What follows are 9 T cell receptor beta chains derived from one specimen sequenced in a study of tumor-infiltrating lymphocytes in localized non-small cell lung cancer. Data came from immunoSEQ multiplex PCR; TCRdb stores just in-frame clones and leaves some out. The repertoire holds roughly 9,500 clones, with approximately 75% as singletons. The sequenced sample was lung tumor tissue. Receptors were obtained from a human donor with non-small cell lung cancer.

Worth noting for this clone: The junction departs from germline at one end; a sequencing error may be responsible. This chain uses TRBV29-1 with TRBJ1-1, with D uncertain. Looked up from germline, CDR1 is SQVTM and CDR2 is ANQGSEA. CDR3 size: 11 residues. The CDR3 reads CSVEGLHEASF. CDR3 bases: TGCAGCGTTGAGGGTCTCCATGAAGCTTCCTTT.

This clone has just a few counts. This rearrangement joins TRBV25-1 to TRBJ1-1, with a possible D match to TRBD1 (5 bases). The CDR3 extends over 14 amino acids. V was trimmed by 6 bases and J by 1 base, leaving 12 bases between them. Germline lookup yields CDR1 MGHDK and CDR2 SYGVNS. CDR3 sequence (DNA): TGTGCCAGCAGGACCGGGACGAGGAACACTGAAGCTTTCTTT. This codes for CASRTGTRNTEAFF.

This clone was picked up a small number of times. The chain couples TRBV7-3 to TRBJ2-2, with D possibly matching TRBD2 (6 bases). Germline V gene data show CDR1 as SGHTA and CDR2 as FQGTGA. The CDR3 length is 14 residues. Trimming removed 5 bases from V and 7 bases from J, with 14 bases in between. CDR3 region: CASSPRGGNGELFF. DNA for the CDR3: TGTGCCAGCAGCCCCCGAGGAGGGAACGGGGAGCTGTTTTTT.

The chain employs TRBV2 and TRBJ2-1, with D possibly TRBD1 on 6 matching bases. CDR1 and CDR2 (germline): SNHLY, FYNNEI. The length of the CDR3 is 16 residues. V lost 1 base, J lost 5 bases, and 15 bases lay in between. CDR3 DNA: TGTGCCAGCAGTGAAGGGGAATGGGACACCCACAATGAGCAGTTCTTC. It encodes CASSEGEWDTHNEQFF. Complete variable domain (other parts from reference TRBV2 and TRBJ2-1): EPEVTQTPSHQVTQMGQEVILRCVPISNHLYFYWYRQILGQKVEFLVSFYNNEISEKSEIFDDQFSVERPDGSNFTLKIRSTKLEDSAMYFCASSEGEWDTHNEQFFGPGTRLTVL.

This clone has a handful of counts. The chain links TRBV27 to TRBJ2-7, with D perhaps TRBD1 (5 bases). The ends were cut back, 5 bases at V and 5 bases at J, with 10 bases in the middle. The CDR3 runs to 12 residues. CDR1 is MNHEY and CDR2 is SMNVEV in the germline V gene (reference sequence). CDR3 protein: CASSLQGHEQYF. In DNA, the CDR3 is TGTGCCAGCAGTCTTCAGGGTCACGAGCAGTACTTC.

This clone is labeled medium-sized. V gene TRBV6-1 combines with J gene TRBJ2-7, with a tentative D call TRBD1 (5 bases). Germline-derived CDR1 and CDR2 are MNHNS and SASEGT. V lost 7 bases, J lost 2 bases, and 15 bases lay in between. The CDR3 sequence is 14 residues long. In DNA form, the CDR3 reads TGTGCCAGCACTCGGACAAGCACGACCTACGAGCAGTACTTC. This codes for CASTRTSTTYEQYF.

This clone was seen only once. The gene calls are TRBV2 and TRBJ1-1, with 8 bases fitting TRBD1. The CDR3 consists of 15 residues. V gave up 11 bases and J gave up 3 bases; unmatched junction bases: 14. CDR1 and CDR2 from the germline V gene are SNHLY and FYNNEI. CDR3 residues: CACASWTGYDTEAFF. The CDR3 DNA reads as TGTGCCTGCGCCAGCTGGACAGGGTATGACACTGAAGCTTTCTTT.

This clone was counted a single time. The rearrangement uses TRBV14 and TRBJ1-1, with TRBD1 as a possible D gene (5 bases). The CDR3 has 15 residues. Germline V CDR1 and CDR2: SGHDN, FVKESK. With 5 bases removed from V and 0 bases from J, the gap between germline ends came to 13 bases. The CDR3 loop reads CASSGGIRMNTEAFF. CDR3 nucleotide sequence: TGTGCCAGCAGCGGGGGGATTAGAATGAACACTGAAGCTTTCTTT.

The chain recombines TRBV29-1 with TRBJ1-2; D not certain. Germline lookup yields CDR1 SQVTM and CDR2 ANQGSEA. V was clipped by 2 bases and J by 4 bases, with 11 bases between them. CDR3 length: 13 amino acids. In DNA form, the CDR3 reads TGCAGCGTTGAAAGGCTTTTCGGCTATGGCTACACCTTC. Its translation: CSVERLFGYGYTF.